These 16 T cell receptor beta chains were sequenced from one sample in a study of Ad26.COV2.S vaccination and SARS-CoV-2 variants. This sample's treatment: 15 to 20 received Ad26.COV2.S at low or high dose, single or two shots; 5 received placebo; per-sample allocation not given. Sample collection was performed on day 63 after the first vaccine or placebo injection. Generated by immunoSEQ multiplex PCR, the TCRdb table keeps only in-frame clones and is missing some. The repertoire holds some 340,000 clones, with 85% as singletons. Here the sequenced sample was peripheral blood, taken in a trial of Ad26.COV2.S vaccine versus placebo. These receptors all stem from a person aged 18-60 years who received the Ad26.COV2.S COVID-19 vaccine or a placebo.

On this clone: This sample includes further DNA sequences coding for the same CDR3. This chain joins TRBV6-5 and TRBJ1-1, with D tentatively TRBD1 (6 bases). Trimming removed 0 bases from V and 5 bases from J, with 10 bases in between. The CDR3 contains 14 residues. Germline-derived CDR1 and CDR2 are MNHEY and SVGAGI. The CDR3 protein is CASSYSRGGTEAFF. CDR3 DNA sequence: TGTGCCAGCAGTTACTCCAGGGGAGGGACTGAAGCTTTCTTT.

The chain recombines TRBV6-5 with TRBJ1-2, with unresolved D. Trimming cost V 5 bases and J 1 base, with 8 bases left between them. Germline CDR1 reads MNHEY; CDR2 reads SVGAGI. The CDR3 is 13 residues long. CDR3 in amino acids: CASSRWDNYGYTF. As DNA, the CDR3 is TGTGCCAGCAGTCGCTGGGATAACTATGGCTACACCTTC.

This clone has just one count. V and J are TRBV28 and TRBJ2-7, with 8 nucleotides matching TRBD1. This CDR3 contains 14 residues. With V trimmed by 2 bases and J by 3 bases, 3 bases remained unmatched. Germline-derived CDR1 and CDR2 are MDHEN and SYDVKM. CDR3: CASSLPGGDYEQYF. The CDR3 DNA is TGTGCCAGCAGTTTACCAGGGGGCGACTACGAGCAGTACTTC.

This clone was seen more than once but under ten times. The CDR3 here is CASRREGLLLGGYTF. CDR3 bases: TGTGCCAGCAGGAGAGAAGGCCTGTTGCTGGGGGGCTACACCTTC. The rearrangement joins TRBV27 to TRBJ1-2; D gene ambiguous. The V end lost 6 bases, the J end lost 8 bases, and 22 bases lay between the germline ends. Per germline, CDR1 MNHEY and CDR2 SMNVEV (reference sequence). This CDR3 comprises 15 residues.

The chain's CDR3 is CASSVGPEGFAANEAFF. The CDR3 region has the DNA TGTGCCAGCAGCGTAGGTCCGGAAGGGTTCGCCGCAAATGAAGCTTTCTTT. The chain uses TRBV9 and TRBJ1-1; D is ambiguous. CDR3 size: 17 residues. Trimming removed 0 bases at V and 7 bases at J, with 22 bases between. The V gene's germline CDR1 is SGDLS and CDR2 YYNGEE.

This chain connects TRBV29-1 to TRBJ2-3; D may be TRBD1 (5 bases). Germline V CDR1 and CDR2: SQVTM, ANQGSEA. The CDR3 consists of 14 residues. Trimming removed 5 bases at V and 2 bases at J, with 14 bases between. The CDR3: CSVIGPGNTDTQYF. In nucleotides, the CDR3 is TGCAGCGTTATCGGGCCAGGGAACACAGATACGCAGTATTTT.

The rearrangement links TRBV28 to TRBJ2-1; maybe TRBD1 (6 bases). Per germline, CDR1 MDHEN and CDR2 SYDVKM. This CDR3 spans 14 amino acids. The V end lost 8 bases, the J end lost 2 bases, and 13 bases lay between the germline ends. The CDR3 region has the DNA TGTGCCAGCCACCAAGGGGACACCTACAATGAGCAGTTCTTC. Translation: CASHQGDTYNEQFF.

The chain combines TRBV5-1 with TRBJ2-7, with TRBD2 identical over 15 bases. V gave up 3 bases and J gave up 5 bases; unmatched junction bases: 6. Germline CDR1 and CDR2: SGHRS and YFSETQ. This CDR3 is built from 16 residues. The CDR3 DNA follows: TGCGCCAGCAGCTCCAGGACTAGCGGGGGGGCCCACGAGCAGTACTTC. This sequence encodes CASSSRTSGGAHEQYF.

This chain links TRBV30 with TRBJ2-7, with D perhaps TRBD1 or TRBD2 (5 bases each). Germline assignment: CDR1 GTSNPN and CDR2 SVGIG (reference sequence). Trimming took 3 bases from V and 3 from J, leaving 12 bases between them. The CDR3 totals 13 residues. The CDR3: CAWRHGGYYEQYF. The CDR3 nucleotides read TGTGCCTGGAGGCATGGGGGTTACTACGAGCAGTACTTC.

This clone has only one observation. J is TRBJ1-5 and V is TRBV28; possible D gene TRBD1, 6 bases. This CDR3 has 19 residues. Germline values: CDR1 MDHEN, CDR2 SYDVKM. The V gene lost 6 bases and the J gene lost 2 bases, with 26 bases spanning the gap. CDR3: CASREPGQYTPLGNQPQHF. CDR3 bases: TGTGCCAGCAGGGAGCCGGGACAATATACCCCCTTAGGCAATCAGCCCCAGCATTTT. Looking up the rest from reference TRBV28 and TRBJ1-5 gives the full variable domain: DVKVTQSSRYLVKRTGEKVFLECVQDMDHENMFWYRQDPGLGLRLIYFSYDVKMKEKGDIPEGYSVSREKKERFSLILESASTNQTSMYLCASREPGQYTPLGNQPQHFGDGTRLSIL.

The J gene is TRBJ2-2, the V gene TRBV7-3, with D unclear. The CDR3 consists of 13 residues. V lost 2 bases to trimming and J lost 4 bases, with 5 bases between them. Per the germline V gene, CDR1 is SGHTA and CDR2 is FQGTGA. The CDR3 sequence: CASSLWGTGELFF. CDR3 bases: TGTGCCAGCAGCTTATGGGGCACCGGGGAGCTGTTTTTT.

The chain has TRBV7-2 and TRBJ1-5; possible D gene TRBD1, 5 bases. This CDR3 comprises 13 residues. Germline V gene data show CDR1 as SGHTA and CDR2 as FQGNSA. Trimming pared 5 bases from V and 7 bases from J, leaving 12 bases between. Here the CDR3 DNA reads TGTGCCAGCAGCGCTGGGACGGCGCAGCCCCAGCATTTT. Translated: CASSAGTAQPQHF.

The chain has TRBV5-3 and TRBJ1-6; D is undetermined. TRBV5-3 is an ORF for which the function is uncertain. This CDR3 has 15 amino acids. V lost 4 bases, J lost 9 bases, and 17 bases lay in between. The CDR3: CARSPDGLMGSPLHF. The DNA for the CDR3 is TGTGCCAGAAGCCCCGACGGCTTGATGGGTTCACCCCTCCACTTT.

This clone was counted a few times. The chain carries TRBV19 and TRBJ1-5, with D perhaps TRBD1 (5 bases). In germline, CDR1 is LNHDA, CDR2 SQIVND (reference sequence). This CDR3 comprises 15 residues. With 6 bases removed from V and 2 bases from J, the gap between germline ends came to 14 bases. This CDR3 reads CASSRTWPGNQPQHF. DNA for the CDR3: TGTGCCAGTAGCCGGACATGGCCGGGCAATCAGCCCCAGCATTTT.

This chain uses TRBV7-9 with TRBJ2-2; D gene uncertain. The CDR3 loop spans 12 amino acids. Trimming shortened V by 2 bases and J by 6 bases, and 4 bases separated the two germline ends. Germline CDR1 is SEHNR and CDR2 is FQNEAQ (reference sequence). The CDR3 is CASSLQPGELFF. For the CDR3, the DNA is TGTGCCAGCAGCTTACAACCCGGGGAGCTGTTTTTT.

CDR3 in DNA: TGCGCCAGCAGCTTGGACGGGCGGGGGTTCCAAGAGACCCAGTACTTC. Translated: CASSLDGRGFQETQYF. The chain is built from TRBV5-1 and TRBJ2-5, with 7 bases identical to TRBD2. The germline V gene has CDR1 SGHRS and CDR2 YFSETQ. The ends lost 0 bases at V and 1 base at J; junction bases unmatched: 6. The CDR3 runs 16 residues.